Sequencing of this T cell receptor beta chain was carried out in a study of blood T cell repertoires in COVID-19. Some clones are missing from TCRdb's copy, which holds only in-frame ones; the method was immunoSEQ multiplex PCR. The data show approximately 140,000 clones, about 80% seen once. Germline assignment: CDR1 SEHNR and CDR2 FQNEAQ (reference sequence). The length of the CDR3 is 18 residues. V lost 0 bases, J lost 4 bases, and 16 bases lay in between. This clone was seen more than once but under ten times. Input material: peripheral blood. This chain joins TRBV7-9 and TRBJ2-6; perhaps TRBD1 as D (5 bases). The source is a man between 45 and 60 years old with acute or convalescent COVID-19. The CDR3 here is CASSLARAGWAGANVLTF. The CDR3 DNA reads TGTGCCAGCAGCTTAGCGCGAGCAGGGTGGGCCGGGGCCAACGTCCTGACTTTC.